The 9 T cell receptor beta chains below all came from one sample that was sequenced in a study of blood T cell repertoires in COVID-19. The method was immunoSEQ multiplex PCR; TCRdb's version includes in-frame clones alone and lacks a portion of them. Counted here are roughly 280,000 clones, about 87% occurring once; the ten biggest clones make up approximately 5.3%. Specimen: peripheral blood. All receptors come from a woman aged 55-70 years with COVID-19, enrolled during active disease.

The chain links TRBV5-1 to TRBJ1-1; 9 bases line up with TRBD1. Germline assignment: CDR1 SGHRS and CDR2 YFSETQ. Trimming took 4 bases from V and 4 from J; bases not matched to a gene: 8. The CDR3 has 15 amino acids. The CDR3 loop reads CASSTGTGRITEAFF. In DNA, the CDR3 is TGCGCCAGCAGCACCGGGACAGGGAGAATCACTGAAGCTTTCTTT.

The rearrangement joins TRBV23-1 to TRBJ1-2; TRBD1 might be the D (5 bases). TRBV23-1 has ORF status, its function being uncertain. This CDR3 is 9 amino acids long. The germline V and J ends were trimmed by 9 bases and 8 bases, with 7 bases remaining between them. DNA for the CDR3: TGCGCCAGGGGGCAAGGCTACACCTTC. Its protein is CARGQGYTF.

The chain has TRBV12-3 or TRBV12-4 and TRBJ2-2; possibly TRBD2 for D (5 bases). Deletions cut 8 bases from V and 4 bases from J, with 5 bases between. This CDR3 is built from 11 residues. CDR3 loop: CASGGTGELFF. CDR3 DNA sequence: TGTGCCAGCGGAGGCACCGGGGAGCTGTTTTTT.

The chain carries TRBV30 and TRBJ1-5; 7 nucleotides agree with TRBD1. Germline CDR1 and CDR2: GTSNPN and SVGIG (reference sequence). The CDR3 runs 13 residues. Trimming cost V 3 bases and J 9 bases; bases outside gene matches: 8. CDR3 region: CAWSHRGQTPQHF. The CDR3 nucleotides are TGTGCCTGGAGCCACAGGGGACAGACGCCCCAGCATTTT.

The chain joins TRBV20-1 to TRBJ2-7; 8 nucleotides line up with TRBD2. The CDR3 length is 17 residues. CDR1 is DFQATT and CDR2 is SNEGSKA in the germline V gene (reference sequence). The V and J ends lost 3 bases and 0 bases, in that order; junction bases with no gene match: 13. In nucleotides, the CDR3 is TGCAGTGCTAGTTCCCCAAAACTAGCGGTCGGCTCCTACGAGCAGTACTTC. Translating it yields CSASSPKLAVGSYEQYF.

This clone was seen a handful of times. The chain's CDR3 is CASGQGNQPQHF. Written as DNA, the CDR3 is TGCGCCAGCGGACAGGGCAATCAGCCCCAGCATTTT. This chain connects TRBV10-1 to TRBJ1-5, with 7 bases matching TRBD1. The CDR3 has 12 amino acids. V lost 8 bases, J lost 2 bases, and 0 bases stayed unmatched. CDR1 WNHNN and CDR2 SYGVQD come from the germline V gene (reference sequence).

The chain uses TRBV6-6 and TRBJ1-5; TRBD1 agrees at 11 bases. Germline values: CDR1 MNHNY, CDR2 SVGAGI (reference sequence). The trim removed 6 bases at V and 4 bases at J, leaving 2 bases unmatched. This CDR3 region has 14 residues. In DNA form, the CDR3 reads TGTGCCAGCAGGGGGACAGGGGGAAATCAGCCCCAGCATTTT. This sequence encodes CASRGTGGNQPQHF.

In nucleotides, the CDR3 is TGTGCCAGCAGCAGCCGACAGGAGACCCAGTACTTC. Its translation is CASSSRQETQYF. The V gene is TRBV7-9, the J gene TRBJ2-5; D possibly corresponds to TRBD1 (5 bases). Germline CDR1 SEHNR, CDR2 FQNEAQ (reference sequence). V was cut by 5 bases and J by 5 bases, with 9 bases left in between. The CDR3 spans 12 residues.

V is TRBV27 and J is TRBJ2-2; possibly TRBD2 for D (5 bases). The CDR3 loop spans 15 amino acids. The V end lost 2 bases, the J end lost 4 bases, and 11 bases lay between the germline ends. Germline V gives CDR1 MNHEY, CDR2 SMNVEV (reference sequence). Here the CDR3 reads CASSLMAGATGELFF. CDR3 sequence (DNA): TGTGCCAGCAGTTTAATGGCGGGCGCCACCGGGGAGCTGTTTTTT.